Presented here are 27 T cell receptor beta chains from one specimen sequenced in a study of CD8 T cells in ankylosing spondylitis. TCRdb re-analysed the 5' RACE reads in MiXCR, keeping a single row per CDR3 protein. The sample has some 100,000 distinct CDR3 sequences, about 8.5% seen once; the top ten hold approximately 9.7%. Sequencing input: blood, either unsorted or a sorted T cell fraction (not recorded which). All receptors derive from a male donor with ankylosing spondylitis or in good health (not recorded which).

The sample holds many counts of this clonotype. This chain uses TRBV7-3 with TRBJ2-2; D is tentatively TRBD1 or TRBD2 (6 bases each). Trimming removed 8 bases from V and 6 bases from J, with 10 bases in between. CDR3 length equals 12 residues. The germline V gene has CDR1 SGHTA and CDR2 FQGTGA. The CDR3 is CASGRGPGELFF. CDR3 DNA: TGTGCCAGCGGCCGGGGGCCCGGGGAGCTGTTTTTT.

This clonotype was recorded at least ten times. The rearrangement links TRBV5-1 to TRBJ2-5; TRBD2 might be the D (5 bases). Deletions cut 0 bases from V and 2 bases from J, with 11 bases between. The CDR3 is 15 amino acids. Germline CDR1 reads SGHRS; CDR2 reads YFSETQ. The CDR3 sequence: CASSLDSGIQETQYF. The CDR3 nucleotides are TGCGCCAGCAGCTTGGATTCCGGGATTCAAGAGACCCAGTACTTC. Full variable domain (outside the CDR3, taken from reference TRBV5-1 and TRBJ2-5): KAGVTQTPRYLIKTRGQQVTLSCSPISGHRSVSWYQQTPGQGLQFLFEYFSETQRNKGNFPGRFSGRQFSNSRSEMNVSTLELGDSALYLCASSLDSGIQETQYFGPGTRLLVL.

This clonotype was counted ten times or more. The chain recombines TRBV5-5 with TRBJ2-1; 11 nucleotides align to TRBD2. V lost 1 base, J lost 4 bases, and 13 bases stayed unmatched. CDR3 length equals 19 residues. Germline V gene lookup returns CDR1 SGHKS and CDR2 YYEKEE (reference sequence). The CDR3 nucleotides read TGTGCCAGCAGCTTGAGACGTATAGCGGGAGGGCCAGAATACAATGAGCAGTTCTTC. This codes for CASSLRRIAGGPEYNEQFF.

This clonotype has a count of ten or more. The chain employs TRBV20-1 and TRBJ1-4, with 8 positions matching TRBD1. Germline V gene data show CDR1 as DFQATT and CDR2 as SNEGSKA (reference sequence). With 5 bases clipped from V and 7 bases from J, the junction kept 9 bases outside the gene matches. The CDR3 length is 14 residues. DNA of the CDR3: TGCAGTGCTGTCCCCGGGACAGGCAGTGAAAAACTGTTTTTT. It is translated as CSAVPGTGSEKLFF.

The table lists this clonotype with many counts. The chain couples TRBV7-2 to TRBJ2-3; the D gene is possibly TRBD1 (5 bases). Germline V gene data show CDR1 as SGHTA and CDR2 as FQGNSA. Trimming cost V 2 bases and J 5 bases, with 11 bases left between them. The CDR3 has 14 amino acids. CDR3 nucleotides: TGTGCCAGCAGCTTAAGCAGGGATCGAGATACGCAGTATTTT. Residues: CASSLSRDRDTQYF.

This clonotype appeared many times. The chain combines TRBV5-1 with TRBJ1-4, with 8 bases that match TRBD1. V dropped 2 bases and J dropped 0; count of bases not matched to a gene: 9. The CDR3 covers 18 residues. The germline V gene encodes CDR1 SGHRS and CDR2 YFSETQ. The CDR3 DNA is TGCGCCAGCAGCTTAGGTGACAGGGGAATTGCAACTAATGAAAAACTGTTTTTT. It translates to CASSLGDRGIATNEKLFF.

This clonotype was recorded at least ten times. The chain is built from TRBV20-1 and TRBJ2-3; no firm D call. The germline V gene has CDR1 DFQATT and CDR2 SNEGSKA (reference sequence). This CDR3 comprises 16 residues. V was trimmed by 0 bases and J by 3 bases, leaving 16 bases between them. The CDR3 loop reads CSARDRGRLGTDTQYF. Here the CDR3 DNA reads TGCAGTGCTAGAGATAGAGGTCGGTTGGGGACAGATACGCAGTATTTT.

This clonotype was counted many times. The CDR3 DNA sequence: TGCAGCGTTCGGCGGCCCTTCACCTACGAGCAGTACTTC. Translating gives CSVRRPFTYEQYF. The V call is TRBV29-1, the J call TRBJ2-7; D is uncertain. Germline loops: CDR1 SQVTM, CDR2 ANQGSEA. Trimming cost V 5 bases and J 2 bases, with 13 bases left between them. The CDR3 is made up of 13 amino acids.

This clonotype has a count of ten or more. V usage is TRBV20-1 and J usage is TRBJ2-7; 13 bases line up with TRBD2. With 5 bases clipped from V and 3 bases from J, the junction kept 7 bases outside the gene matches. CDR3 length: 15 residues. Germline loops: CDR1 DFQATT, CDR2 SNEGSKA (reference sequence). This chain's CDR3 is CSAAIGTSGVYEQYF. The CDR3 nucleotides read TGCAGTGCTGCGATCGGGACTAGCGGGGTCTACGAGCAGTACTTC.

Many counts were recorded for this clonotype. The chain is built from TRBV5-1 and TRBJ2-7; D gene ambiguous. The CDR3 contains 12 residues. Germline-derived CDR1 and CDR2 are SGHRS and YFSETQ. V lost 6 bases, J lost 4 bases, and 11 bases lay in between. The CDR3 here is CASISAGYEQYF. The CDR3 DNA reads TGCGCCAGCATCTCAGCTGGGTACGAGCAGTACTTC.

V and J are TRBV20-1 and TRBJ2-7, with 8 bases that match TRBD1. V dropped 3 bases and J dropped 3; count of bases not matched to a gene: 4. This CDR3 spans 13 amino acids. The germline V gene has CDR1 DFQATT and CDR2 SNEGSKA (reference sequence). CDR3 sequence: CSARDREGYEQYF. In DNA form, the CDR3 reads TGCAGTGCTAGGGACAGGGAAGGCTACGAGCAGTACTTC.

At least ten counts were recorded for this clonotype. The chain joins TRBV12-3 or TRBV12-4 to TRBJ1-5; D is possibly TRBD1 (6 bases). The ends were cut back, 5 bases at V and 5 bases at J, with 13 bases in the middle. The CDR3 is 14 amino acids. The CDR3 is CASSQTGLHQPQHF. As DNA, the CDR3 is TGTGCCAGCAGTCAAACAGGGTTACATCAGCCCCAGCATTTT.

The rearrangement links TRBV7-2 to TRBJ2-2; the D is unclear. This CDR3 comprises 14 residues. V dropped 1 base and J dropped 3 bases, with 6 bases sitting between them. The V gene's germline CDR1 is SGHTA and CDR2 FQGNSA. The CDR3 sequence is CASSLVLHTGELFF. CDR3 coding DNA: TGTGCCAGCAGCTTAGTACTGCACACCGGGGAGCTGTTTTTT.

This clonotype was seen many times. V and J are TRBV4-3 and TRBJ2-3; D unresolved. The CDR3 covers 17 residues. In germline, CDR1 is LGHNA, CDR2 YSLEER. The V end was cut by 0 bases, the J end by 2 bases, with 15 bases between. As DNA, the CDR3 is TGCGCCAGCAGCCAAGATCGAACAGCTCCTTCCACAGATACGCAGTATTTT. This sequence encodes CASSQDRTAPSTDTQYF.

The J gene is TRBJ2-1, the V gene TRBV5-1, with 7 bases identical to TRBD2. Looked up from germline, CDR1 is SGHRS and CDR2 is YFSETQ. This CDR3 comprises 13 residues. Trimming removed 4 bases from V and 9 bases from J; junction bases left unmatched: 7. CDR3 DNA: TGCGCCAGCAGCACGGGGAGGGCCACTGAGCAGTTCTTC. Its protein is CASSTGRATEQFF.

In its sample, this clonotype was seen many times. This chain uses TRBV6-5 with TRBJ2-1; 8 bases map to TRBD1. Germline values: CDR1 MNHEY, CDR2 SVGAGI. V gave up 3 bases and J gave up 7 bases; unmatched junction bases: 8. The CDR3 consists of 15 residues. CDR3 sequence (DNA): TGTGCCAGCAGTTATCAACCCCGGACAGGGAATGAGCAGTTCTTC. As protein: CASSYQPRTGNEQFF.

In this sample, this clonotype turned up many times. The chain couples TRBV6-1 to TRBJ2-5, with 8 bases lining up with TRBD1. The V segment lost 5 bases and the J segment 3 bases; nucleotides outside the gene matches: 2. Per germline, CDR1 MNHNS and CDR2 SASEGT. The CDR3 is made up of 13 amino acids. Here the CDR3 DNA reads TGTGCCAGCAGTCAGGACAGGGAAGAGACCCAGTACTTC. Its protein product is CASSQDREETQYF.

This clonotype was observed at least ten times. This CDR3 is CASSPRAGGADTQYF. The CDR3 region has the DNA TGTGCCAGCAGTCCGCGAGCGGGAGGAGCAGATACGCAGTATTTT. The chain couples TRBV12-3 or TRBV12-4 to TRBJ2-3, with 9 bases lining up with TRBD2. The V gene end was trimmed by 5 bases and the J gene end by 4 bases; junction bases not matched to a gene: 7. This CDR3 region has 15 residues.

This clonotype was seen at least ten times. In DNA, the CDR3 is TGTGCCAGCAGTTACTCGGGGGTCATCCACAATCAGCCCCAGCATTTT. Protein sequence: CASSYSGVIHNQPQHF. The chain employs TRBV6-2 or TRBV6-3 and TRBJ1-5, with D tentatively TRBD1 (5 bases). The germline V and J ends were trimmed by 0 bases and 3 bases, with 12 bases remaining between them. Germline CDR1 MNHEY, CDR2 SVGEGT. The CDR3 spans 16 residues.

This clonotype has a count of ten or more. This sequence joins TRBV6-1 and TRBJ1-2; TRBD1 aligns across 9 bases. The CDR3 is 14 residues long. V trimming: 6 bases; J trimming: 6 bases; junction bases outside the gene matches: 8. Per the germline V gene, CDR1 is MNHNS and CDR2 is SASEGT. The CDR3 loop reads CASRGRGTGHGYTF. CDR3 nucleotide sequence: TGTGCCAGCAGGGGAAGGGGGACAGGGCATGGCTACACCTTC.

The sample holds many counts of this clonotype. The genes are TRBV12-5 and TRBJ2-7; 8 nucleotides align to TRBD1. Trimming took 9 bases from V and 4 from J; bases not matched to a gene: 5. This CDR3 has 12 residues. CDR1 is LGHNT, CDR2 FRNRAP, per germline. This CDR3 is CASSRGPYEQYF. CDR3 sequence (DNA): TGTGCTAGCTCCAGGGGGCCATACGAGCAGTACTTC. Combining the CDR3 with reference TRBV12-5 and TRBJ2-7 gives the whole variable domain DARVTQTPRHKVTEMGQEVTMRCQPILGHNTVFWYRQTMMQGLELLAYFRNRAPLDDSGMPKDRFSAEMPDATLATLKIQPSEPRDSAVYFCASSRGPYEQYFGPGTRLTVT.

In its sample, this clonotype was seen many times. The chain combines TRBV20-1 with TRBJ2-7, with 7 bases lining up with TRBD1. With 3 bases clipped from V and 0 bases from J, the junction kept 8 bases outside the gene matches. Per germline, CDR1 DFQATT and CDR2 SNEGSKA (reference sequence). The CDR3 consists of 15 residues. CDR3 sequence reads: CSASRTGLPSYEQYF. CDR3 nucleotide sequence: TGCAGTGCTAGTCGGACAGGCCTACCCTCCTACGAGCAGTACTTC.

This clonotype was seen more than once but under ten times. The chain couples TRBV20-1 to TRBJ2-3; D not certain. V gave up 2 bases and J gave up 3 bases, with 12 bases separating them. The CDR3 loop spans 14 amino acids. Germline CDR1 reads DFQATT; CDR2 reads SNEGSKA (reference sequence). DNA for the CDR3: TGCAGTGCTAGATCCAACTCATGGACAGATACGCAGTATTTT. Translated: CSARSNSWTDTQYF.

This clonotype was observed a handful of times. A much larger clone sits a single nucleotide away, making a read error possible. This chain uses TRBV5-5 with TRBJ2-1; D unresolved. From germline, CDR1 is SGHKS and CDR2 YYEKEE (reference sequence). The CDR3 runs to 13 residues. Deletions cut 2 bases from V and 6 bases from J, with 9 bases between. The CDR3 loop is CASSFPVANEQFF. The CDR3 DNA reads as TGTGCCAGCAGCTTCCCCGTTGCCAATGAGCAGTTCTTC.

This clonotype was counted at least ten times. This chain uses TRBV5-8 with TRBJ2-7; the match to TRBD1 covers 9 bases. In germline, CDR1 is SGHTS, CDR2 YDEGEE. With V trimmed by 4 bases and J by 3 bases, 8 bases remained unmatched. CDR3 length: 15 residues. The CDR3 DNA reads TGTGCCAGCAGCCGGTTGGACAGGGGAATCTACGAGCAGTACTTC. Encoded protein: CASSRLDRGIYEQYF.

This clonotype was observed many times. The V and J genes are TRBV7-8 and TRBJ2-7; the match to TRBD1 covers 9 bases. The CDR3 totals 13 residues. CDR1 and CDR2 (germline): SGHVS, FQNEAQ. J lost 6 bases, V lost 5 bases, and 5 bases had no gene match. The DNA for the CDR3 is TGTGCCAGCAGCCGGGGACAGGGACCCGAGCAGTACTTC. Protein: CASSRGQGPEQYF.

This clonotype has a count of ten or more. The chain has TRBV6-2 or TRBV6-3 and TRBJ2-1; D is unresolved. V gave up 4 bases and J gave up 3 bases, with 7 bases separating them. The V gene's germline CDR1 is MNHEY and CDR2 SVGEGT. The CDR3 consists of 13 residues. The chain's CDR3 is CASSLTSYNEQFF. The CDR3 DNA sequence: TGTGCCAGCAGTTTGACCAGCTACAATGAGCAGTTCTTC.